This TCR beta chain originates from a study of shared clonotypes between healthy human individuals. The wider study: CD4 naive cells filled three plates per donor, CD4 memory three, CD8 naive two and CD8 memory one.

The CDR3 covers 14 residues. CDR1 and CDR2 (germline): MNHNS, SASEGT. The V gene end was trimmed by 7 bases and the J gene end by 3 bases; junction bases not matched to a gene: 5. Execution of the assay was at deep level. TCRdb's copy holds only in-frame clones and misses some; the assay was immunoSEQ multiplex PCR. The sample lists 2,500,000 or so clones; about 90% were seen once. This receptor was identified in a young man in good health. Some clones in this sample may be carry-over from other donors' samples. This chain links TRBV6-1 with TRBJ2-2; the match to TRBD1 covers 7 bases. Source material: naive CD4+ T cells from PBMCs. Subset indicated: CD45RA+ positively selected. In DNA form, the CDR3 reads TGTGCCAGCACCAAGACAGGGTACACCGGGGAGCTGTTTTTT. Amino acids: CASTKTGYTGELFF.